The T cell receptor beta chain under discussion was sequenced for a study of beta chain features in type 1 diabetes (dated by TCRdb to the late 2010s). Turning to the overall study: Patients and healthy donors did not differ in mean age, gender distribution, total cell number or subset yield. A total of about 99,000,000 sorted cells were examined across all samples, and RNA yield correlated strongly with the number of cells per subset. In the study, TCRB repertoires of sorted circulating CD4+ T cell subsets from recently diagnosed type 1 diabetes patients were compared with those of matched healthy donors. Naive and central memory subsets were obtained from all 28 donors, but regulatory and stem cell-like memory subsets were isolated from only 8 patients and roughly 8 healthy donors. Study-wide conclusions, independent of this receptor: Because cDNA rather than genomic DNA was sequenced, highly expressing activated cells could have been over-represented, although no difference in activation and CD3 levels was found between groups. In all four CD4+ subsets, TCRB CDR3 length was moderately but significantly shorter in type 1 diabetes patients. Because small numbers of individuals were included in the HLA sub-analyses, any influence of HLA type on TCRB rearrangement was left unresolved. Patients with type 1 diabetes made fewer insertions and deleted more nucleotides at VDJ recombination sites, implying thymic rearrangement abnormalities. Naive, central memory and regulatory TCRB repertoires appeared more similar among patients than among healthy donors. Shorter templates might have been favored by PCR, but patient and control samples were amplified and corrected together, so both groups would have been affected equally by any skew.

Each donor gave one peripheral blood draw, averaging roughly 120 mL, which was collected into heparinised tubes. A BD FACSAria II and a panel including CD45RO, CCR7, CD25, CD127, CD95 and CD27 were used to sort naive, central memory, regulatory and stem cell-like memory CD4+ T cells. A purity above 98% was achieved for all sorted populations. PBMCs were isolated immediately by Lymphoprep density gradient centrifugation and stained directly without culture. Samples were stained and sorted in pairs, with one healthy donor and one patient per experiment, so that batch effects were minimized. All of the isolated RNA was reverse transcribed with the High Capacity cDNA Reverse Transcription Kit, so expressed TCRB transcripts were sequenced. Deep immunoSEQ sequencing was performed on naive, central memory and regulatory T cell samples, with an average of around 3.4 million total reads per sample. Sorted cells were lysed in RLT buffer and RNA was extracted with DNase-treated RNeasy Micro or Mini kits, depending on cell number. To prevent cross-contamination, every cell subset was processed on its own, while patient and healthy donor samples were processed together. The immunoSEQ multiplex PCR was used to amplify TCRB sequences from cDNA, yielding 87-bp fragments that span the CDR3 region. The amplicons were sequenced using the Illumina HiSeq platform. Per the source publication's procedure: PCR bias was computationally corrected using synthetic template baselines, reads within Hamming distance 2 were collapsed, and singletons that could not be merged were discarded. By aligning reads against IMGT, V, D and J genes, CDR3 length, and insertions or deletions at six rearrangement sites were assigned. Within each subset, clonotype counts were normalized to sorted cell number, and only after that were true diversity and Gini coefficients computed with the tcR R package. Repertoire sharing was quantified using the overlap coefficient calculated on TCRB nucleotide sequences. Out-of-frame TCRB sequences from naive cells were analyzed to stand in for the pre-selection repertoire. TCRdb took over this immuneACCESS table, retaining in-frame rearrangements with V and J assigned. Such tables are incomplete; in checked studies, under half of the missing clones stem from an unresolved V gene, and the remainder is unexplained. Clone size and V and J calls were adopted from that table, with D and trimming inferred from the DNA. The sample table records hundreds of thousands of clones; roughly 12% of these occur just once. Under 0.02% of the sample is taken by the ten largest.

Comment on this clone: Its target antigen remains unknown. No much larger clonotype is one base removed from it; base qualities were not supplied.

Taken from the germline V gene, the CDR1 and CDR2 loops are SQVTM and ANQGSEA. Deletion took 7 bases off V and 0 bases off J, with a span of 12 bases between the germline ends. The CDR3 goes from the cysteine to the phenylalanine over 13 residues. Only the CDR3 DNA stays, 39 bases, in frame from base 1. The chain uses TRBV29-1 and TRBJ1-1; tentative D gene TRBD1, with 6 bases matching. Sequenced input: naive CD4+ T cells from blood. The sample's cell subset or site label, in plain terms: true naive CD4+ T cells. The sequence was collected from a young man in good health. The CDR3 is CSARQVLNTEAFF. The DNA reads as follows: TGCAGCGCTAGACAGGTTTTGAACACTGAAGCTTTCTTT. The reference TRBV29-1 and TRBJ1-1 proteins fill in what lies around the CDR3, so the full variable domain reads SAVISQKPSRDICQRGTSLTIQCQVDSQVTMMFWYRQQPGQSLTLIATANQGSEATYESGFVIDKFPISRPNLTFSTLTVSNMSPEDSSIYLCSARQVLNTEAFFGQGTRLTVV.